This passage covers 5 T cell receptor beta chains from one sample sequenced in a study of cytomegalovirus exposure and HLA in healthy donors. It was with 60 Vbeta and 13 Jbeta primers that the PCR ran. Clones were read by immunoSEQ multiplex PCR, and TCRdb kept only the in-frame ones, dropping some. The repertoire has fewer than 150,000 clones, around three quarters of them found once; the top ten carry approximately 2.3%. The sequencing sample was made of PBMCs. Receptors originate from a man aged 25 to 40 in good health and CMV-seronegative.

The chain joins TRBV5-1 to TRBJ2-1, with 7 bases identical to TRBD1. CDR1 is SGHRS and CDR2 is YFSETQ in the germline V gene. The J segment lost 7 bases and the V segment lost 4 bases, leaving 11 bases of the junction unmatched. This CDR3 is 15 amino acids long. The CDR3 region is CASSPTGPTGNEQFF. The CDR3 DNA sequence: TGCGCCAGCAGCCCGACAGGGCCCACGGGGAATGAGCAGTTCTTC.

This chain links TRBV19 with TRBJ2-5; TRBD2 matches at 7 bases. CDR3 length equals 17 residues. Germline lookup yields CDR1 LNHDA and CDR2 SQIVND (reference sequence). V was pared by 3 bases and J by 5 bases, with 15 bases of the junction left unmatched. CDR3 sequence (DNA): TGTGCCAGTAGTATTGGGTTCCCGGCGGGAGAGGCGGAGACCCAGTACTTC. Residues: CASSIGFPAGEAETQYF.

This chain uses TRBV6-6 with TRBJ2-5; D may be TRBD2 (5 bases). The V end lost 2 bases, the J end lost 5 bases, and 18 bases lay between the germline ends. Germline V CDR1 and CDR2: MNHNY, SVGAGI (reference sequence). CDR3 length: 16 residues. CDR3 amino acids: CASSYVPGFQSETQYF. The CDR3 DNA reads as TGTGCCAGCAGTTACGTCCCGGGGTTCCAATCGGAGACCCAGTACTTC.

This chain connects TRBV6-5 to TRBJ2-5, with TRBD1 matching over 8 bases. The germline gives CDR1 MNHEY, CDR2 SVGAGI. The CDR3 extends over 15 amino acids. V lost 1 base and J lost 4; bases outside the gene matches: 5. DNA of the CDR3: TGTGCCAGCAGTTACTGGTCGGGACAGGCAGAGACCCAGTACTTC. Translated: CASSYWSGQAETQYF.

V usage is TRBV6-1 and J usage is TRBJ1-2; 7 positions agree with TRBD1. The germline V gene has CDR1 MNHNS and CDR2 SASEGT. Germline trimming cut 7 bases from V and 4 bases from J; bases unmatched to any gene: 9. CDR3 size: 14 residues. CDR3 protein: CASTLTTGPYGYTF. CDR3 bases: TGTGCCAGCACTTTGACGACAGGGCCCTATGGCTACACCTTC.